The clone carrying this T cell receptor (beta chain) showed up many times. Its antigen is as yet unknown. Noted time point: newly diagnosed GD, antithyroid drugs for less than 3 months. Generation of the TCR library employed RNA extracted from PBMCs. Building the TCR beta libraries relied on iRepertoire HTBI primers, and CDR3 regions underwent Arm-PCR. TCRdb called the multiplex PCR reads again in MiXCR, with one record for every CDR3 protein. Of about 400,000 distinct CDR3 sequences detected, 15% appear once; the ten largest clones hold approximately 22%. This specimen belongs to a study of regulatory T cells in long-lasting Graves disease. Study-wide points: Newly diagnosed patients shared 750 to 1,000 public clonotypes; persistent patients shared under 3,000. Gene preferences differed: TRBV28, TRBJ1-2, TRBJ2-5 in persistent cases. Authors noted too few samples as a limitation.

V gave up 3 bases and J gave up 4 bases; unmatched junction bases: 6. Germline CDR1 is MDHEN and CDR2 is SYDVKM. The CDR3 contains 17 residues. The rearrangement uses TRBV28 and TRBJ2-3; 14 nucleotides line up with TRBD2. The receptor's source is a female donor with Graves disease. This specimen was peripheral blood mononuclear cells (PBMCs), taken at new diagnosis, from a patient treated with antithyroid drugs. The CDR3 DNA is TGTGCCAGCAGTTTCCCACGACTAGCGGGAGGGCCAGATACGCAGTATTTT. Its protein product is CASSFPRLAGGPDTQYF. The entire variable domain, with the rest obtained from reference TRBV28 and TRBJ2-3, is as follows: DVKVTQSSRYLVKRTGEKVFLECVQDMDHENMFWYRQDPGLGLRLIYFSYDVKMKEKGDIPEGYSVSREKKERFSLILESASTNQTSMYLCASSFPRLAGGPDTQYFGPGTRLTVL.